Shown below are 5 T cell receptor beta chains from a single sample sequenced in a study of control samples from healthy donors and cancer patients. This table comes from immunoSEQ multiplex PCR, and its TCRdb copy is limited to in-frame clones, with some not included. Altogether 150,000 to 200,000 clones are present, roughly 94% being singletons, with the ten largest covering 1.3%. Sequenced material: blood. These receptor sequences come from a woman under 30 in good health.

This chain uses TRBV28 with TRBJ2-5, with 7 bases lining up with TRBD2. The CDR3 loop spans 16 amino acids. V was clipped by 6 bases and J by 5 bases; unmatched bases: 15. Per the germline V gene, CDR1 is MDHEN and CDR2 is SYDVKM. CDR3 nucleotide sequence: TGTGCCAGCAGACCCTCACGGGGTAGCGGGCTCGAGACCCAGTACTTC. It encodes CASRPSRGSGLETQYF.

The chain combines TRBV11-3 with TRBJ2-7, with TRBD1 matching over 7 bases. After removal of 5 bases from V and 2 bases from J, the junction contained 3 bases not matched to a gene. The CDR3 covers 13 residues. Germline CDR1 SGHNT, CDR2 YENEEA. The CDR3 here is CASSTGQPYEQYF. DNA of the CDR3: TGTGCCAGCAGCACGGGACAGCCCTACGAGCAGTACTTC.

The count of this clone is one. This chain connects TRBV11-3 to TRBJ2-3; D tentatively reads TRBD1 or TRBD2 (5 bases each). The CDR3 contains 13 residues. In germline, CDR1 is SGHNT, CDR2 YENEEA. V shed 8 bases and J shed 2 bases, with 11 bases lying between them. CDR3 DNA: TGTGCCAGCGGGGACGGAACCACAGATACGCAGTATTTT. Encoded protein: CASGDGTTDTQYF.

The chain combines TRBV5-1 with TRBJ2-3, with 10 bases that match TRBD2. Germline loops: CDR1 SGHRS, CDR2 YFSETQ. This CDR3 region has 17 residues. V was clipped by 0 bases and J by 2 bases; unmatched bases: 6. This CDR3 is CASSLEGSGGITDTQYF. Written as DNA, the CDR3 is TGCGCCAGCAGCTTGGAAGGTAGCGGGGGGATCACAGATACGCAGTATTTT.

V usage is TRBV4-1 and J usage is TRBJ1-5; D is possibly TRBD1 (6 bases). Trimming took 0 bases from V and 4 from J, leaving 10 bases between them. CDR3 length: 15 residues. Germline V gene sequence: CDR1 MGHRA, CDR2 YSYEKL. The CDR3: CASSQEGGWNQPQHF. Written as DNA, the CDR3 is TGCGCCAGCAGCCAAGAAGGGGGGTGGAATCAGCCCCAGCATTTT.